The TCR beta chain under discussion was sequenced for a study of T cell responses to AZD1222 COVID-19 vaccine. Findings of the study overall: The span of vaccine-associated CD4 TCRs extended across spike, with dominance at 160-218 and 743-854. Nearly half of spike-specific TCRs reportedly target variant regions that are unmutated in the B.1.351 and B.1.1.7 variants. Rises in breadth and depth of Spike-specific TCRs came after two AZD1222 doses. In all cases, repertoires were sampled only after the peak T cell response.

TCRdb's copy holds only in-frame clones and misses some; the assay was immunoSEQ multiplex PCR. This table holds some 99,000 clones, about 85% found once. For this clone: No antigen is known for it.

Germline V gene data show CDR1 as KGHSH and CDR2 as LQKENI. The V end was cut by 2 bases, the J end by 1 base, with 14 bases between. The CDR3 runs to 16 residues. The sequence derives from an adult in good health. The chain links TRBV18 to TRBJ1-1; D is possibly TRBD1 (6 bases). The source material was peripheral blood, sampled on day 0 of AZD1222 vaccination. The CDR3 DNA reads as TGTGCCAGCTCACCAAGTAGGGGGGTTCGGAACACTGAAGCTTTCTTT. It is translated as CASSPSRGVRNTEAFF.